This TCR beta chain was documented in a study of T cells in Graves' hyperthyroidism and ophthalmopathy. Overall study findings and caveats: Before onset, by a median of about seven months, the model predicted ophthalmopathy. Most clonotypes that expanded in the thyroid above 0.001 also showed up in blood.

There were TCR beta CDR3 regions amplified from RNA transcripts. Researchers ran a first-round RT-PCR on the TCR CDR3 using the HTBI primer set. MiXCR, applied by TCRdb to the multiplex PCR reads, yields one record per CDR3 protein. The sample contains around 350,000 distinct CDR3 sequences, about 15% of which appear only once. This CDR3 has 12 residues. V was pared by 0 bases and J by 8 bases, with 7 bases between. Germline V lookup: CDR1 SEHNR, CDR2 FQNEAQ (reference sequence). To note about this clonotype: The antigen is not known. Possible read error: a much larger clone is one base away.

The chain carries TRBV7-9 and TRBJ1-1, with a weak D call TRBD1 (6 bases). This TCR derives from a woman aged 25 to 39 with Graves' hyperthyroidism that later progressed to Graves' ophthalmopathy. The sequenced sample was blood. The DNA for the CDR3 is TGTGCCAGCAGCTTAGCGGACAGAGAAGCTTTCTTT. Protein: CASSLADREAFF.